A single sample gave rise to the 9 T cell receptor beta chains below, sequenced in a study of cytomegalovirus exposure and HLA in healthy donors. It was with 60 Vbeta and 13 Jbeta primers that the PCR ran. The data were produced by immunoSEQ multiplex PCR, yet TCRdb's version contains in-frame clones alone and is incomplete. The sample lists approximately 190,000 clones; under 70% were seen once. Sequencing was performed on PBMCs. The source is a man aged 35 to 55 in good health and CMV-seropositive.

This clone occurred a few times. The chain has TRBV5-4 and TRBJ1-2, with 7 bases identical to TRBD1. Trimming removed 2 bases from V and 2 bases from J; junction bases left unmatched: 9. CDR3 length: 16 amino acids. CDR1 and CDR2 from the germline V gene are SGHNT and YYREEE (reference sequence). In nucleotides, the CDR3 is TGTGCCAGCAGCTTCGTCAGGCTGGGACAGAACTATGGCTACACCTTC. This translates into CASSFVRLGQNYGYTF.

This clone was observed a few times. The rearrangement links TRBV6-1 to TRBJ1-4; D is unresolved. Per the germline V gene, CDR1 is MNHNS and CDR2 is SASEGT. The CDR3 spans 12 residues. V shed 7 bases and J shed 8 bases, with 11 bases lying between them. The CDR3 region is CASTEEWEKLFF. In DNA form, the CDR3 reads TGTGCCAGCACCGAAGAGTGGGAAAAACTGTTTTTT.

Concerning this clone: An end of the junction does not agree with germline; a read error may underlie this. The rearrangement joins TRBV7-9 to TRBJ1-1; TRBD1 aligns across 9 bases. The CDR3 has 16 residues. Germline lookup yields CDR1 SEHNR and CDR2 FQNEAQ (reference sequence). CDR3 DNA: TGTTCCAGCAGCCTCTATACGGGACAGGGCCCCACTGAAGCTTTCTTT. Translation gives CSSSLYTGQGPTEAFF.

The rearrangement links TRBV5-1 to TRBJ2-7; D is possibly TRBD1 (5 bases). The length of the CDR3 is 14 residues. Germline loops: CDR1 SGHRS, CDR2 YFSETQ. With 1 base removed from V and 6 bases from J, the gap between germline ends came to 14 bases. The chain's CDR3 is CASSLRTPKVEQYF. Written as DNA, the CDR3 is TGCGCCAGCAGCTTGAGGACACCCAAGGTCGAGCAGTACTTC.

The V call is TRBV5-6, the J call TRBJ1-4; D call uncertain. Trimming took 0 bases from V and 8 from J, leaving 8 bases between them. The CDR3 contains 13 residues. Germline assignment: CDR1 SGHDT and CDR2 YYEEEE. CDR3 region: CASSLAGGEKLFF. As DNA, the CDR3 is TGTGCCAGCAGCTTGGCAGGAGGGGAAAAACTGTTTTTT.

The chain links TRBV19 to TRBJ1-6, with a possible D match to TRBD1 (6 bases). This CDR3 has 15 residues. Germline V gene lookup returns CDR1 LNHDA and CDR2 SQIVND (reference sequence). The ends were cut back, 1 base at V and 10 bases at J, with 14 bases in the middle. CDR3 region: CASSIGSQGSSPLHF. The CDR3 bases are TGTGCCAGTAGTATAGGGTCTCAGGGGAGCTCACCCCTCCACTTT.

The chain combines TRBV5-1 with TRBJ1-4; D uncertain. V was pared by 4 bases and J by 7 bases, with 17 bases between. The germline V gene encodes CDR1 SGHRS and CDR2 YFSETQ. The CDR3 contains 15 residues. The CDR3 is CASSLRGEVGEKLFF. DNA of the CDR3: TGCGCCAGCAGCCTTCGCGGGGAGGTTGGTGAAAAACTGTTTTTT.

This clone has a handful of counts. The chain carries TRBV11-2 and TRBJ1-1; 7 nucleotides line up with TRBD1. There are 13 residues in the CDR3. The V gene end was trimmed by 5 bases and the J gene end by 4 bases; junction bases not matched to a gene: 4. Per the germline V gene, CDR1 is SGHAT and CDR2 is FQNNGV. The CDR3 loop reads CASSQGVLTEAFF. The CDR3 DNA sequence: TGTGCCAGCAGCCAGGGGGTACTCACTGAAGCTTTCTTT.

This chain links TRBV19 with TRBJ1-5; 8 bases match TRBD1. The V gene's germline CDR1 is LNHDA and CDR2 SQIVND (reference sequence). The CDR3 has 15 amino acids. The junction had 8 bases not matched to a gene; V was cut back by 4 bases and J by 6 bases. The CDR3 region has the DNA TGTGCCAGTAGTACCTCGACAGGGGTAAGTCAGCCCCAGCATTTT. Encoded protein: CASSTSTGVSQPQHF.